This T cell receptor (beta chain) derives from a study of blood T cell repertoires in COVID-19. Profiled with immunoSEQ multiplex PCR; TCRdb holds only in-frame clones, not every one. This table holds about 110,000 clones, approximately 79% found once. This clone was counted between two and nine times. The TCR sequence derives from a man between 65 and 85 years old with active or convalescent COVID-19. Specimen: peripheral blood.

The DNA for the CDR3 is TGTGCCAGCAGTTTAAGTCACACAACCCAAGCTTTCTTT. It codes for CASSLSHTTQAFF. The V call is TRBV12-3 or TRBV12-4, the J call TRBJ1-1; D remains unclear. V lost 2 bases and J 9 bases, leaving 13 bases between the germline ends. The length of the CDR3 is 13 residues.